This T cell receptor beta chain was identified in a study of breast tumors, draining lymph nodes, adjacent tissues. Study-wide results and limits: Tumor T cell lymph node origin was a supported hypothesis, not proven.

TCRdb redid the calling of the multiplex PCR reads with MiXCR, one entry per CDR3 protein. Found here are fewer than 200,000 distinct CDR3 sequences, 33% of them singletons; the top ten hold 3.8%. Axillary draining lymph nodes of breast cancer patients supplied the node samples. The CDR3 has 15 amino acids. CDR1 and CDR2 from the germline V gene are SGHVS and FNYEAQ. V gave up 5 bases and J gave up 5 bases; unmatched junction bases: 3. In this sample, this clonotype turned up many times. Its cognate antigen is unknown. The rearrangement uses TRBV7-6 and TRBJ2-2; 12 nucleotides match TRBD2. The origin of this receptor is a female donor with breast cancer. Some clones in this sample may be carry-over from other donors' samples. Material: axillary lymph node tissue. The CDR3 DNA sequence: TGTGCCAGCAGCACCGGGACTAGCGGGACCGGGGAGCTGTTTTTT. Encoded protein: CASSTGTSGTGELFF.